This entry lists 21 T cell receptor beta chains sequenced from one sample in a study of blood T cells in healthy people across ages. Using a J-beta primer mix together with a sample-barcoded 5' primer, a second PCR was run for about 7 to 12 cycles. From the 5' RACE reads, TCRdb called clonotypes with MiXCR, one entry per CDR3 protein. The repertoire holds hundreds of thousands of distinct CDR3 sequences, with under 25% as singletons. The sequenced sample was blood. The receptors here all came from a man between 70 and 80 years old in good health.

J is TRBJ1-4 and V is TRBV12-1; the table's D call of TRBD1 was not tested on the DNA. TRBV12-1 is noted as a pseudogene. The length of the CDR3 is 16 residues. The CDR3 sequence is CASSWGPGQGNEKLFF. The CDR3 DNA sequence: TGTGCCAGCAGCTGGGGACCCGGACAGGGAAATGAAAAACTGTTTTTT.

The CDR3 sequence is CAISGSKLQFF. The DNA of the CDR3 is TGTGCCATCAGTGGGTCCAAGTTACAGTTCTTC. The chain recombines TRBV10-3 with TRBJ2-5; D gene uncertain. The J call may be mistaken, given a closer DNA end match to TRBJ2-1. This CDR3 has 11 amino acids. Germline loops: CDR1 ENHRY, CDR2 SYGVKD.

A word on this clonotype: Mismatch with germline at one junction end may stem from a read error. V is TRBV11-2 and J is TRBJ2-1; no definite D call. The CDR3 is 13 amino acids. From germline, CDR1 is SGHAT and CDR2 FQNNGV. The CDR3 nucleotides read TGTGCCAGCAGCTTATTGGGGAACGATGAGCAGCTCTTC. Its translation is CASSLLGNDEQLF.

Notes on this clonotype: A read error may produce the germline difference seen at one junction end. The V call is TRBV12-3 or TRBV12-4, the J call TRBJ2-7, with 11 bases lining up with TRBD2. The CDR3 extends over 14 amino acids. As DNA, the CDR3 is TGTGCCAGCAGATTAGCGGGAGGGCCCAACGAGCAGTACTTC. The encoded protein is CASRLAGGPNEQYF.

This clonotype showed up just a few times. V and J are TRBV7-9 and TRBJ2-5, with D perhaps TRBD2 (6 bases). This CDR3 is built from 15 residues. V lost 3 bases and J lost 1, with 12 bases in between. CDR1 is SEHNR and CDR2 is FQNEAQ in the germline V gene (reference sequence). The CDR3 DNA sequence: TGTGCCAGCAGCTTGCCGACTAGTTTCCAAGAGACCCAGTACTTC. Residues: CASSLPTSFQETQYF.

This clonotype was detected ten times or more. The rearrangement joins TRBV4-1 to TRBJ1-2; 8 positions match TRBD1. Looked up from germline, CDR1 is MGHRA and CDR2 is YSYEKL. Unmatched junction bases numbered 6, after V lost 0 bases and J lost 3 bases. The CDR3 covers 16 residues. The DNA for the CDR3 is TGCGCCAGCAGCCAAGAGGTGGGGACAGGAGACTATGGCTACACCTTC. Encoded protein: CASSQEVGTGDYGYTF.

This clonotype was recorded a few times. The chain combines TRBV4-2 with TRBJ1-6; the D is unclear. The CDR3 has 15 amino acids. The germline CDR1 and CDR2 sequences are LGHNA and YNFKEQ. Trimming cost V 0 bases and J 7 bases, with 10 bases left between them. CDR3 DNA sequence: TGTGCCAGCAGCCAAGAGAGGAATCGGAATTCACCCCTCCACTTT. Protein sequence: CASSQERNRNSPLHF.

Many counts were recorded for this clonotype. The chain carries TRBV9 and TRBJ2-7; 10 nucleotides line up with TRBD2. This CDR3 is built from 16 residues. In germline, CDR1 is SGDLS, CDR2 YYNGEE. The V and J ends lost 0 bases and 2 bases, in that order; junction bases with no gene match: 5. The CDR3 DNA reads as TGTGCCAGCAGCGTAGGGACTAGCGGCCCTCCCTACGAGCAGTACTTC. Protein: CASSVGTSGPPYEQYF.

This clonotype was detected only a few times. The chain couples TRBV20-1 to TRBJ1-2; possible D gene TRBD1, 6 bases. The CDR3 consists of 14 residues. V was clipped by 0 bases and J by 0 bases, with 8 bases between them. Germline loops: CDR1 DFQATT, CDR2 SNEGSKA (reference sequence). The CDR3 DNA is TGCAGTGCTAGAGAGGACAGATCTAACTATGGCTACACCTTC. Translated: CSAREDRSNYGYTF.

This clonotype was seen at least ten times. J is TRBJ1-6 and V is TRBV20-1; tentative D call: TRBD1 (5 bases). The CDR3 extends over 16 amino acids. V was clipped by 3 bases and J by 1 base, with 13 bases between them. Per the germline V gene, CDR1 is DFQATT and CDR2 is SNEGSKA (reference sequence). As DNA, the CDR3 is TGCAGTGCTAGGGGGGACGGGGTGTCCTATAATTCACCCCTCCACTTT. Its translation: CSARGDGVSYNSPLHF.

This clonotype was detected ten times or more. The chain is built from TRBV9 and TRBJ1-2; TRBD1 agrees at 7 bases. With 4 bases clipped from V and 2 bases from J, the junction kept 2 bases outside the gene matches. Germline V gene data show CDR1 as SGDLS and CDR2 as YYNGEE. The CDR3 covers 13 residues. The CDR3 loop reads CASSRDSNYGYTF. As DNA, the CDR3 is TGTGCCAGCAGCCGGGACAGCAACTATGGCTACACCTTC.

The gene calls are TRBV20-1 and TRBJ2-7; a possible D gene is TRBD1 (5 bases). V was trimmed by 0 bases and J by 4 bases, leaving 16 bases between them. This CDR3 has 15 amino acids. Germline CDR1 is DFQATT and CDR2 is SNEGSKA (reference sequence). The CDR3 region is CSARDGRVAEYEQYF. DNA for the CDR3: TGCAGTGCTAGAGACGGCAGGGTGGCCGAGTACGAGCAGTACTTC.

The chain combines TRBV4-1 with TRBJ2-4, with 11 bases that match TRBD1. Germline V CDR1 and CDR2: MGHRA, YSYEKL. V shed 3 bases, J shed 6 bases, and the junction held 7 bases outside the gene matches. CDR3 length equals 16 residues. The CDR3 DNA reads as TGCGCCAGCAGCCACGGGGACAGGGGGTTCCGAAACATTCAGTACTTC. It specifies CASSHGDRGFRNIQYF.

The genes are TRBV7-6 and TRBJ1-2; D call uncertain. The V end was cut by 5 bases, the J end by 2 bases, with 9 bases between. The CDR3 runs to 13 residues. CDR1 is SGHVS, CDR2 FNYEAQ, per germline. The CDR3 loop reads CASSLVGNYGYTF. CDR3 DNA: TGTGCCAGCAGCCTCGTGGGGAACTATGGCTACACCTTC.

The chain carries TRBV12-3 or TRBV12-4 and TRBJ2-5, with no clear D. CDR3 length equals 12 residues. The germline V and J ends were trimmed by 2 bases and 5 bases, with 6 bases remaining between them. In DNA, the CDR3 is TGTGCCAGCAGTTTATCCCATGAGACCCAGTACTTC. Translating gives CASSLSHETQYF.

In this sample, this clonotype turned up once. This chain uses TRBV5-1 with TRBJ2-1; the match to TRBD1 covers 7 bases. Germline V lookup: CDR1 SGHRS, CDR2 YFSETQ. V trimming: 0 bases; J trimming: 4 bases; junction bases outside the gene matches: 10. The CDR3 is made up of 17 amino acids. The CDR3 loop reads CASSLAATGEGYNEQFF. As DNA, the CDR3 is TGCGCCAGCAGCTTGGCGGCTACAGGGGAAGGTTACAATGAGCAGTTCTTC.

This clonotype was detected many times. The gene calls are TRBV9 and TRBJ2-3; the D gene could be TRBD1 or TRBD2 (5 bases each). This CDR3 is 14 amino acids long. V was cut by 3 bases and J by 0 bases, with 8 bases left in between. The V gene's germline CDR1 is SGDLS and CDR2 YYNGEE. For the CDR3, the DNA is TGTGCCAGCAGCGCGTGGGGGAGCACAGATACGCAGTATTTT. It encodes CASSAWGSTDTQYF.

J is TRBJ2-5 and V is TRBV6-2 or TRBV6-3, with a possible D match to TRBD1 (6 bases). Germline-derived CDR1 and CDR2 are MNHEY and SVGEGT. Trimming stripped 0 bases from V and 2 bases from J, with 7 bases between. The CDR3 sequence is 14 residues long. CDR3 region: CASSYSGQQETQYF. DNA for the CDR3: TGTGCCAGCAGTTACTCCGGACAGCAAGAGACCCAGTACTTC.

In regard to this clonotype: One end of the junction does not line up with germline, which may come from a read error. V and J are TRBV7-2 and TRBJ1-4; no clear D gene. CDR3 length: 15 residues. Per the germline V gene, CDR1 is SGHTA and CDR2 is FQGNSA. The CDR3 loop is CASTQDSATNEKPFF. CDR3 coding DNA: TGTGCCAGCACCCAGGACTCTGCAACTAATGAAAAACCGTTTTTT.

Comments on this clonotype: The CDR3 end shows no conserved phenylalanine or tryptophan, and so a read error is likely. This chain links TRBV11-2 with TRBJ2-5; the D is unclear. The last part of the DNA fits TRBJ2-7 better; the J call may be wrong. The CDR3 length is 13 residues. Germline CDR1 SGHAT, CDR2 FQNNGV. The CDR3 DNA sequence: TGTGCCAGCAGCTTAGTTTCGTCCTACGAGCAGTACTCC. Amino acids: CASSLVSSYEQYS.

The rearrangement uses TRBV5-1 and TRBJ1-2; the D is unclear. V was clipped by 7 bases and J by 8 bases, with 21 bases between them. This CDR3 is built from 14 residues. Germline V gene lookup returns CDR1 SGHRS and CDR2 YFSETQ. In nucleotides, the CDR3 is TGCGCCAGCTGTTTACCGACTCCAGGTGAAGGCTACACCTTC. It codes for CASCLPTPGEGYTF.